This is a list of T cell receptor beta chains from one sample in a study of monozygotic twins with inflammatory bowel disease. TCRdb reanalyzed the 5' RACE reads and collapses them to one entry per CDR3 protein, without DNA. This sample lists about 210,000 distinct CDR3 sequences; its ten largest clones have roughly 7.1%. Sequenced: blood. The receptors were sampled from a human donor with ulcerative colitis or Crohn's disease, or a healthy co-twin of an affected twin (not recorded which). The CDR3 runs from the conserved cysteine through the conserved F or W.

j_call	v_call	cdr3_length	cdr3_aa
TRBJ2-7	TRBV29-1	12	CSVGGSDYEQYF
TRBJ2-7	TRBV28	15	CASSLKVQRGGEQYF
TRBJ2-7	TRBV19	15	CASSIGPGGSYEQYF
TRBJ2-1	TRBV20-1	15	CSADLSGTAYNEQFF
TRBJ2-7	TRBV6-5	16	CASSYTIAGASTEQYF
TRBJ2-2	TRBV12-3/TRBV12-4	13	CASSPGGGAELFF
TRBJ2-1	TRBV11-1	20	CASSLVTLQAGTWGYNEQFF
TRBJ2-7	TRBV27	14	CASRQTSGTPGQYF
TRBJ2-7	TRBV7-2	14	CASSLARGPYEQYF
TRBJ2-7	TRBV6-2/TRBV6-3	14	CASRDSRSSYEQYF
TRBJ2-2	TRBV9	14	CASGGETKNGELFF
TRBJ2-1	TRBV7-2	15	CASSLAGGAYNEQFF
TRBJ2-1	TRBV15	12	CATSRDVRGKFF
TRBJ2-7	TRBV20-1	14	CSAPDRVGGYEQYF
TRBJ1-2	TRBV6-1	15	CASSEALGFRGGYTF
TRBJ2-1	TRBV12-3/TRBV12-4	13	CASRGTGVNEQFF
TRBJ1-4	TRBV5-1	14	CASSLSSPNEKLFF
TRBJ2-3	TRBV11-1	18	CASSPPARLAGGTDTQYF
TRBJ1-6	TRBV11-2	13	CASRGGNNSPLHF
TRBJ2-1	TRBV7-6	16	CASSSFAGLTYNEQFF
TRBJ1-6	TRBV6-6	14	CASSRDRVNSPLHF
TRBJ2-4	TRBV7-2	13	CASSLEVRAMQYF
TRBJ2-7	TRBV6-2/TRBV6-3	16	CASSYSGWSGGYEQYF
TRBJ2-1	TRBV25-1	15	CASSDHLGTYNEQFF
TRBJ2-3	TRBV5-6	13	CASSWDTTDTQYF
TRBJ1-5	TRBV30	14	CAWSHGTGNQPQHF
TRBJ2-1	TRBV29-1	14	CSAAAGSSYNEQFF
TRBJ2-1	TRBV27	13	CASSSGTSSRQFF
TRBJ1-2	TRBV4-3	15	CASTHGDTPNYGYTF
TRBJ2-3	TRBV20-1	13	CSAPAGLTDTQYF
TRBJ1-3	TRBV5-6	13	CASSLRERDTIYF
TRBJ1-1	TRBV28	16	CASRDTPGQANTEAFF
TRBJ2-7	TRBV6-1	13	CASSTYFSYEQYF
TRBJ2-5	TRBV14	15	CASSQLQGLEETQYF
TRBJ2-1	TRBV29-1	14	CSVTGTSGTNEQFF
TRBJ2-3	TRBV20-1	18	CSAPTGLTIITSTDTQYF
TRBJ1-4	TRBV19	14	CARSFQGISEKLFF
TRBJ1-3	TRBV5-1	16	CASSTTGARSGNTIYF
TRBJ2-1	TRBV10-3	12	CAISGTSNEQFF
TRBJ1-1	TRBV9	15	CASSPTEKRYTEAFF
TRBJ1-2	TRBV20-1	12	CSATGVWGGYTF
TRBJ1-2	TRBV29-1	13	CSVSGGAGYGYTF
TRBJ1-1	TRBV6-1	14	CASSEPTRATEAFF
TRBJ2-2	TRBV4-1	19	CASSQDGTGANSYTGELFF